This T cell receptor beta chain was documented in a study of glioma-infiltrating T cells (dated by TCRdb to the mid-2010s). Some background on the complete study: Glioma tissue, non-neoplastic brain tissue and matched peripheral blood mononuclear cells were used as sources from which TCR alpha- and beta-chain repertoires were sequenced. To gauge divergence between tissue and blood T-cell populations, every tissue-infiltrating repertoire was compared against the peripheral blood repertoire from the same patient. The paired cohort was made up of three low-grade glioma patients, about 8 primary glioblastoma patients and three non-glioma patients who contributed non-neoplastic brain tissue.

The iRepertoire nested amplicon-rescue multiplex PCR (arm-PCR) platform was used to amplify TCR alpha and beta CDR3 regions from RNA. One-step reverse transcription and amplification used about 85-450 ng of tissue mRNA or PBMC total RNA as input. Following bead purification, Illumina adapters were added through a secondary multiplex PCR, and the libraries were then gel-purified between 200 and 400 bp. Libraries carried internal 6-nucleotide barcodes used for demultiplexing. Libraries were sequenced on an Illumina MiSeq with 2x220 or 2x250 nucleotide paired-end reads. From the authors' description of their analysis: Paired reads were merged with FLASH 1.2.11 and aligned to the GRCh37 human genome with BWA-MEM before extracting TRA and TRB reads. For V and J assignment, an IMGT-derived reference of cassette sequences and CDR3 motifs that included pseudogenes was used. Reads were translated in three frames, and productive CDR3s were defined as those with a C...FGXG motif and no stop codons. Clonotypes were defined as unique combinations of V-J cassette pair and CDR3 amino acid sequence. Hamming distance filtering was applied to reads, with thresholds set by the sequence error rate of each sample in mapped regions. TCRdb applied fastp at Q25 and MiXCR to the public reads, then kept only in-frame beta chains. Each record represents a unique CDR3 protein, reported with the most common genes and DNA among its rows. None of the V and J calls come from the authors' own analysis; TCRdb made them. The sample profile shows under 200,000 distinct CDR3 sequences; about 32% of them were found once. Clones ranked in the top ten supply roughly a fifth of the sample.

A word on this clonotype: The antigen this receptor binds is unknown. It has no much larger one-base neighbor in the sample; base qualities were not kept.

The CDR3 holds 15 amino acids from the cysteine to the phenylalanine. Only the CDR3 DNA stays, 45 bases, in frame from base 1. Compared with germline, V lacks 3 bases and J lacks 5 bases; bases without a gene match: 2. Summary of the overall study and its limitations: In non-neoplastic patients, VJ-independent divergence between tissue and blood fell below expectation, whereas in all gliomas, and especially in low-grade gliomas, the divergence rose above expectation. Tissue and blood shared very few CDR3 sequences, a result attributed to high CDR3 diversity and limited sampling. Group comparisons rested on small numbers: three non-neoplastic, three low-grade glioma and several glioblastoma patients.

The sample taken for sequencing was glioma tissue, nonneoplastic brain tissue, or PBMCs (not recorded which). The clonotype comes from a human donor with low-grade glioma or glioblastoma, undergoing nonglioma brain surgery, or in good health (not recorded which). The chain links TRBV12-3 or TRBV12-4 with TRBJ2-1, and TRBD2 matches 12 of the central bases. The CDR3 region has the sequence CASSFGLAGNNEQFF. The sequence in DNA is TGTGCCAGCAGTTTCGGACTAGCGGGGAACAATGAGCAGTTCTTC.